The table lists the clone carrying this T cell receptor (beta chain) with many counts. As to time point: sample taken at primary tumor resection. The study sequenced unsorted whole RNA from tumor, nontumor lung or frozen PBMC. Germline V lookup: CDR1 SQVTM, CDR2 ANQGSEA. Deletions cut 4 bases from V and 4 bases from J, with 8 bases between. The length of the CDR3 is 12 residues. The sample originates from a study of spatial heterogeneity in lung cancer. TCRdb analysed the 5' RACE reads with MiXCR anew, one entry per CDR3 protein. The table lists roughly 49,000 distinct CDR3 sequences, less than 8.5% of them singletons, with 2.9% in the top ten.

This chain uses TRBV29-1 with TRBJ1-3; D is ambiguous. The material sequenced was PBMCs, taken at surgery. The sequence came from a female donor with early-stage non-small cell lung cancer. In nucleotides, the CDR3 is TGCAGCGTTGTGGACGTCGGAAACACCATATATTTT. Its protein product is CSVVDVGNTIYF.